The clone carrying this T cell receptor (beta chain) was observed a single time. Its antigen is not identified. Memory CD4+ T cells were sorted as CD4+CD45RO+CD25- cells. Overall study results and limits: The larger cohort examined one V-J beta rearrangement, not whole repertoires.

Full-length variable regions came from constant-region reverse primers plus semi-nested Nested Universal Primer A PCR. A single record per CDR3 protein comes from TCRdb applying MiXCR to the 5' RACE reads. Of 7,200 or so distinct CDR3 sequences listed, roughly 37% are singletons. The germline CDR1 and CDR2 sequences are SNHLY and FYNNEI. There are 17 residues in the CDR3. Trimming took 5 bases from V and 0 from J; bases not matched to a gene: 9. The receptor's source is a female donor with breast cancer. The sample consisted of memory CD4+ T cells sorted from blood. The subset: memory CD4+ T cells, CD4+CD45RO+CD25-. This sequence joins TRBV2 and TRBJ1-2, with 10 positions matching TRBD1. CDR3 sequence: CASSFQDRGLANYGYTF. CDR3 bases: TGTGCCAGCAGTTTTCAAGACAGGGGGCTAGCTAACTATGGCTACACCTTC.